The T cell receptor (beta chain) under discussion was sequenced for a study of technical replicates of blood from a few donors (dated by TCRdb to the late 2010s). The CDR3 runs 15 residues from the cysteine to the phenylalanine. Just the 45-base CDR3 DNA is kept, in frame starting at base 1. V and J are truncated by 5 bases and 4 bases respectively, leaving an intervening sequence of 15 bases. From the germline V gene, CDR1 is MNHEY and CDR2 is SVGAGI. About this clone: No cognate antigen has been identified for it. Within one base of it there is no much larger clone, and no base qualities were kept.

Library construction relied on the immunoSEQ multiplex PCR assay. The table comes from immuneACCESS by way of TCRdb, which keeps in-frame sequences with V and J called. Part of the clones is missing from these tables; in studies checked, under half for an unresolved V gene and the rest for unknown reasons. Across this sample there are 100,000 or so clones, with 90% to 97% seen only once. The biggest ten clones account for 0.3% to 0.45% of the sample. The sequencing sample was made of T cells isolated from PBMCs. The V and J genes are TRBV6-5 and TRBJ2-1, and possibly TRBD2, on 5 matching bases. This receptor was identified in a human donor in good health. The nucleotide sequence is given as TGTGCCAGCAGTACGACTGGGCGGGCTTACAATGAGCAGTTCTTC. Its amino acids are CASSTTGRAYNEQFF.